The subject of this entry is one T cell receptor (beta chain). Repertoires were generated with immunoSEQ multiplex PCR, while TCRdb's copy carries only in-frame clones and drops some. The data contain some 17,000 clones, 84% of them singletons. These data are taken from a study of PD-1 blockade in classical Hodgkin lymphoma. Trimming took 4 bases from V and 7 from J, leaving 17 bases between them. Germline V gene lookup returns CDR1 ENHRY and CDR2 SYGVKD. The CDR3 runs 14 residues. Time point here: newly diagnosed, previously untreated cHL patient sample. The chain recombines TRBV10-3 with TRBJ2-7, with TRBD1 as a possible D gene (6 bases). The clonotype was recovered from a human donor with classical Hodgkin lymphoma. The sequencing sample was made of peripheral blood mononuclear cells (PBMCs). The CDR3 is CAISVGRSRGEQYF. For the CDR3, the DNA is TGTGCCATCAGTGTAGGCAGGTCAAGGGGGGAGCAGTACTTC.